This TCR beta chain was profiled in a study of response to subunit inactivated influenza vaccine listed by TCRdb under 2018. About the full investigation: Deep quantitative T cell receptor repertoire profiling was used in the study to track responses to a trivalent subunit inactivated influenza vaccine.

Relative to germline, V is 0 bases shorter and J is 3 bases shorter, with 11 bases between their ends. From the cysteine through the phenylalanine, the CDR3 covers 15 amino acids. Just the 45-base CDR3 DNA is kept, in frame starting at base 1. As encoded in the germline V gene, CDR1 is LGHNA while CDR2 is YNFKEQ. Note on this clonotype: Its antigen target is currently unknown. Base quality data are lacking; no much larger clone is found one base away.

Study-wide findings and limitations: The authors suggested that each seasonal influenza vaccination may recruit only a limited number of new T cells.

The protocol used for the library was RT-PCR. The sequencing machine was an Illumina HiSeq 2500. The public reads were reanalyzed by TCRdb: fastp trimming at Q25, MiXCR alignment, in-frame beta chains only. Rows merge per CDR3 protein into single entries with the most common DNA and genes. In this sample the table shows 800,000 to 1,000,000 distinct CDR3 sequences, 21% of which occur a single time. 9.5% to 13% of the sample is in the top ten clones. Recombination joined TRBV4-2 with TRBJ1-1, with the D gene call left open. The sequenced sample was PBMCs from blood, obtained 5 to 6 days after vaccination. This receptor was obtained from a man in his forties or fifties who received an inactivated influenza vaccine. Donor details come from another sample of the same person, matched by shared clones. The nucleotide sequence reads TGTGCCAGCAGCCAAGATTTACAGATATACACTGAAGCTTTCTTT. This yields the protein CASSQDLQIYTEAFF.